The rows below give T cell receptor beta chains drawn from one sample of a study of STAT5B mutations in CD4+ large granular lymphocyte leukemia. The assay was immunoSEQ multiplex PCR, and TCRdb's table has in-frame clones only and misses some. The table includes some 21,000 clones, approximately 71% detected once. What was sequenced was CD4+ T cells from blood buffy coats. The receptors stem from a human donor in good health. Both conserved end residues are part of each CDR3. The order of the fields is D gene, V gene, clone size, J gene, CDR3 protein, CDR3 DNA. A D gene is named only where the DNA matches it firmly. Rows may omit the clone size; those that give it use once, few, many or a size class.

NA	TRBV10-1	few	TRBJ2-7	CASSGRGLEQYF	TGCGCCAGCAGTGGTCGGGGGCTAGAGCAGTACTTC
NA	TRBV19	NA	TRBJ2-6	CASIPSGANVLTF	TGTGCCAGTATCCCCTCTGGGGCCAACGTCCTGACTTTC
NA	TRBV6-1	NA	TRBJ2-3	CASSEQTGTDTQYF	TGTGCCAGCAGTGAACAGACCGGGACAGATACGCAGTATTTT
NA	TRBV6-5	NA	TRBJ1-2	CASSSYTGTVYGYTF	TGTGCCAGCAGTTCTTACACCGGGACCGTTTATGGCTACACCTTC
NA	TRBV10-3	NA	TRBJ2-1	CAISEKSTNPGNEQFF	TGTGCCATCAGTGAGAAGTCTACTAACCCGGGGAATGAGCAGTTCTTC
NA	TRBV10-2	NA	TRBJ2-4	CASTPDVIQYF	TGCGCCAGCACGCCGGATGTCATTCAGTACTTC
TRBD1	TRBV5-1	NA	TRBJ1-6	CASSPDREGSPLHF	TGCGCCAGCAGCCCAGACAGGGAGGGTTCACCCCTCCACTTT
NA	TRBV5-1	NA	TRBJ1-1	CASSLLTPDQTEAFF	TGCGCCAGCAGCTTGCTGACCCCCGATCAGACTGAAGCTTTCTTT
NA	TRBV29-1	few	TRBJ2-3	CSVVPGSLDTQYF	TGCAGCGTTGTCCCAGGTAGTTTAGATACGCAGTATTTT
NA	TRBV28	NA	TRBJ2-1	CASSSYNEQFF	TGTGCCAGCAGTTCATACAATGAGCAGTTCTTC
NA	TRBV28	few	TRBJ1-1	CASSLMAGNTEAFF	TGTGCCAGCAGTTTAATGGCAGGCAACACTGAAGCTTTCTTT
TRBD2	TRBV5-1	NA	TRBJ2-3	CASSLGPSGQGSNQYF	TGCGCCAGCAGCTTGGGGCCTAGCGGGCAGGGATCTAACCAGTATTTT
NA	TRBV2	NA	TRBJ2-7	CASSDGGGRGGYEQYF	TGTGCCAGCAGTGATGGGGGGGGGCGCGGAGGGTACGAGCAGTACTTC
NA	TRBV29-1	NA	TRBJ2-1	CSVSGRANEQFF	TGCAGCGTTTCCGGACGCGCTAATGAGCAGTTCTTC
NA	TRBV6-5	NA	TRBJ1-4	CASSRDSATEKLFF	TGTGCCAGCAGCAGAGACAGTGCGACTGAAAAACTGTTTTTT
TRBD1	TRBV6-1	NA	TRBJ1-1	CASRDRVNTEAFF	TGTGCCAGCAGAGACAGGGTGAACACTGAAGCTTTCTTT
TRBD2	TRBV4-1	NA	TRBJ2-1	CASSQLGTSEYNEQFF	TGCGCCAGCAGCCAACTCGGGACTAGCGAATACAATGAGCAGTTCTTC
TRBD1	TRBV6-1	NA	TRBJ1-1	CASSERGTGGAFF	TGTGCCAGCAGCGAGAGGGGGACAGGGGGCGCTTTCTTT
NA	TRBV9	NA	TRBJ2-3	CASSAVERDTQYF	TGTGCCAGCAGCGCTGTGGAGCGAGATACGCAGTATTTT
NA	TRBV19	NA	TRBJ2-6	CASRVLSGANVLTF	TGTGCCAGTAGAGTTCTCTCTGGGGCCAACGTCCTGACTTTC
NA	TRBV28	NA	TRBJ2-1	CASSSQGGEQFF	TGTGCCAGCAGTTCACAGGGAGGAGAGCAGTTCTTC
TRBD2	TRBV2	NA	TRBJ2-2	CAQTSGSSTGELFF	TGTGCCCAGACTAGCGGGAGCAGTACCGGGGAGCTGTTTTTT
NA	TRBV28	NA	TRBJ2-1	CASSSPSDLDILYNEQFF	TGTGCCAGCAGTTCCCCTTCCGACCTGGACATACTATACAATGAGCAGTTCTTC
NA	TRBV5-6	NA	TRBJ2-7	CASSPDSVISSYEQYF	TGTGCCAGCAGCCCAGACTCCGTTATTAGCTCCTACGAGCAGTACTTC
NA	TRBV7-2	NA	TRBJ1-1	CASSLVRGAFF	TGTGCCAGCAGCTTAGTCCGTGGAGCTTTCTTT
NA	TRBV6-1	few	TRBJ1-1	CASSERAGNTEAFF	TGTGCCAGCAGTGAACGTGCGGGGAACACTGAAGCTTTCTTT
NA	TRBV5-4	NA	TRBJ1-2	CASSYPISGTNYGYTF	TGTGCCAGCAGCTACCCCATCTCAGGGACTAACTATGGCTACACCTTC
TRBD1	TRBV11-3	once	TRBJ1-1	CASSRGQGALGTEAFF	TGTGCCAGCAGCCGGGGACAGGGGGCTTTAGGGACTGAAGCTTTCTTT
NA	TRBV28	NA	TRBJ2-3	CASSFLGYDTQYF	TGTGCCAGCAGTTTTCTGGGGTACGATACGCAGTATTTT
TRBD2	TRBV11-2	NA	TRBJ2-7	CASSLLPLTSGSSYEQYF	TGTGCCAGCAGCTTACTGCCTCTAACTAGCGGGAGCTCCTACGAGCAGTACTTC
TRBD2	TRBV6-6	NA	TRBJ2-4	CASRGGSTNIQYF	TGTGCCAGCAGGGGGGGGAGCACAAACATTCAGTACTTC